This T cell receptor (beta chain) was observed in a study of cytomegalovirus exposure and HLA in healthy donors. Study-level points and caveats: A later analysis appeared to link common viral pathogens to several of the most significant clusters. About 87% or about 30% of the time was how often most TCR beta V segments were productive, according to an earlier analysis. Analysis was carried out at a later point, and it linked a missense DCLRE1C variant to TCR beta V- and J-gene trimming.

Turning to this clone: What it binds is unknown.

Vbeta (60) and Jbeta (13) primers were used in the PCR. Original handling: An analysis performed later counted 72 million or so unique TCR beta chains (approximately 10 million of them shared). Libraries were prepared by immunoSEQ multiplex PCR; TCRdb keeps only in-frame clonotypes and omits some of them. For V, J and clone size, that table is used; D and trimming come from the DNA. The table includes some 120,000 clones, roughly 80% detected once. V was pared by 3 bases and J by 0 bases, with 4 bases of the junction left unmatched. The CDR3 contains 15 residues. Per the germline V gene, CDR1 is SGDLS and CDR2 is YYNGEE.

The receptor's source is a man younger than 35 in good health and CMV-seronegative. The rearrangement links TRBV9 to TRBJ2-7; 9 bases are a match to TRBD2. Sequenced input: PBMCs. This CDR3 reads CASSASSGVSYEQYF. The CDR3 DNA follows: TGTGCCAGCAGCGCATCTAGCGGGGTCTCCTACGAGCAGTACTTC.